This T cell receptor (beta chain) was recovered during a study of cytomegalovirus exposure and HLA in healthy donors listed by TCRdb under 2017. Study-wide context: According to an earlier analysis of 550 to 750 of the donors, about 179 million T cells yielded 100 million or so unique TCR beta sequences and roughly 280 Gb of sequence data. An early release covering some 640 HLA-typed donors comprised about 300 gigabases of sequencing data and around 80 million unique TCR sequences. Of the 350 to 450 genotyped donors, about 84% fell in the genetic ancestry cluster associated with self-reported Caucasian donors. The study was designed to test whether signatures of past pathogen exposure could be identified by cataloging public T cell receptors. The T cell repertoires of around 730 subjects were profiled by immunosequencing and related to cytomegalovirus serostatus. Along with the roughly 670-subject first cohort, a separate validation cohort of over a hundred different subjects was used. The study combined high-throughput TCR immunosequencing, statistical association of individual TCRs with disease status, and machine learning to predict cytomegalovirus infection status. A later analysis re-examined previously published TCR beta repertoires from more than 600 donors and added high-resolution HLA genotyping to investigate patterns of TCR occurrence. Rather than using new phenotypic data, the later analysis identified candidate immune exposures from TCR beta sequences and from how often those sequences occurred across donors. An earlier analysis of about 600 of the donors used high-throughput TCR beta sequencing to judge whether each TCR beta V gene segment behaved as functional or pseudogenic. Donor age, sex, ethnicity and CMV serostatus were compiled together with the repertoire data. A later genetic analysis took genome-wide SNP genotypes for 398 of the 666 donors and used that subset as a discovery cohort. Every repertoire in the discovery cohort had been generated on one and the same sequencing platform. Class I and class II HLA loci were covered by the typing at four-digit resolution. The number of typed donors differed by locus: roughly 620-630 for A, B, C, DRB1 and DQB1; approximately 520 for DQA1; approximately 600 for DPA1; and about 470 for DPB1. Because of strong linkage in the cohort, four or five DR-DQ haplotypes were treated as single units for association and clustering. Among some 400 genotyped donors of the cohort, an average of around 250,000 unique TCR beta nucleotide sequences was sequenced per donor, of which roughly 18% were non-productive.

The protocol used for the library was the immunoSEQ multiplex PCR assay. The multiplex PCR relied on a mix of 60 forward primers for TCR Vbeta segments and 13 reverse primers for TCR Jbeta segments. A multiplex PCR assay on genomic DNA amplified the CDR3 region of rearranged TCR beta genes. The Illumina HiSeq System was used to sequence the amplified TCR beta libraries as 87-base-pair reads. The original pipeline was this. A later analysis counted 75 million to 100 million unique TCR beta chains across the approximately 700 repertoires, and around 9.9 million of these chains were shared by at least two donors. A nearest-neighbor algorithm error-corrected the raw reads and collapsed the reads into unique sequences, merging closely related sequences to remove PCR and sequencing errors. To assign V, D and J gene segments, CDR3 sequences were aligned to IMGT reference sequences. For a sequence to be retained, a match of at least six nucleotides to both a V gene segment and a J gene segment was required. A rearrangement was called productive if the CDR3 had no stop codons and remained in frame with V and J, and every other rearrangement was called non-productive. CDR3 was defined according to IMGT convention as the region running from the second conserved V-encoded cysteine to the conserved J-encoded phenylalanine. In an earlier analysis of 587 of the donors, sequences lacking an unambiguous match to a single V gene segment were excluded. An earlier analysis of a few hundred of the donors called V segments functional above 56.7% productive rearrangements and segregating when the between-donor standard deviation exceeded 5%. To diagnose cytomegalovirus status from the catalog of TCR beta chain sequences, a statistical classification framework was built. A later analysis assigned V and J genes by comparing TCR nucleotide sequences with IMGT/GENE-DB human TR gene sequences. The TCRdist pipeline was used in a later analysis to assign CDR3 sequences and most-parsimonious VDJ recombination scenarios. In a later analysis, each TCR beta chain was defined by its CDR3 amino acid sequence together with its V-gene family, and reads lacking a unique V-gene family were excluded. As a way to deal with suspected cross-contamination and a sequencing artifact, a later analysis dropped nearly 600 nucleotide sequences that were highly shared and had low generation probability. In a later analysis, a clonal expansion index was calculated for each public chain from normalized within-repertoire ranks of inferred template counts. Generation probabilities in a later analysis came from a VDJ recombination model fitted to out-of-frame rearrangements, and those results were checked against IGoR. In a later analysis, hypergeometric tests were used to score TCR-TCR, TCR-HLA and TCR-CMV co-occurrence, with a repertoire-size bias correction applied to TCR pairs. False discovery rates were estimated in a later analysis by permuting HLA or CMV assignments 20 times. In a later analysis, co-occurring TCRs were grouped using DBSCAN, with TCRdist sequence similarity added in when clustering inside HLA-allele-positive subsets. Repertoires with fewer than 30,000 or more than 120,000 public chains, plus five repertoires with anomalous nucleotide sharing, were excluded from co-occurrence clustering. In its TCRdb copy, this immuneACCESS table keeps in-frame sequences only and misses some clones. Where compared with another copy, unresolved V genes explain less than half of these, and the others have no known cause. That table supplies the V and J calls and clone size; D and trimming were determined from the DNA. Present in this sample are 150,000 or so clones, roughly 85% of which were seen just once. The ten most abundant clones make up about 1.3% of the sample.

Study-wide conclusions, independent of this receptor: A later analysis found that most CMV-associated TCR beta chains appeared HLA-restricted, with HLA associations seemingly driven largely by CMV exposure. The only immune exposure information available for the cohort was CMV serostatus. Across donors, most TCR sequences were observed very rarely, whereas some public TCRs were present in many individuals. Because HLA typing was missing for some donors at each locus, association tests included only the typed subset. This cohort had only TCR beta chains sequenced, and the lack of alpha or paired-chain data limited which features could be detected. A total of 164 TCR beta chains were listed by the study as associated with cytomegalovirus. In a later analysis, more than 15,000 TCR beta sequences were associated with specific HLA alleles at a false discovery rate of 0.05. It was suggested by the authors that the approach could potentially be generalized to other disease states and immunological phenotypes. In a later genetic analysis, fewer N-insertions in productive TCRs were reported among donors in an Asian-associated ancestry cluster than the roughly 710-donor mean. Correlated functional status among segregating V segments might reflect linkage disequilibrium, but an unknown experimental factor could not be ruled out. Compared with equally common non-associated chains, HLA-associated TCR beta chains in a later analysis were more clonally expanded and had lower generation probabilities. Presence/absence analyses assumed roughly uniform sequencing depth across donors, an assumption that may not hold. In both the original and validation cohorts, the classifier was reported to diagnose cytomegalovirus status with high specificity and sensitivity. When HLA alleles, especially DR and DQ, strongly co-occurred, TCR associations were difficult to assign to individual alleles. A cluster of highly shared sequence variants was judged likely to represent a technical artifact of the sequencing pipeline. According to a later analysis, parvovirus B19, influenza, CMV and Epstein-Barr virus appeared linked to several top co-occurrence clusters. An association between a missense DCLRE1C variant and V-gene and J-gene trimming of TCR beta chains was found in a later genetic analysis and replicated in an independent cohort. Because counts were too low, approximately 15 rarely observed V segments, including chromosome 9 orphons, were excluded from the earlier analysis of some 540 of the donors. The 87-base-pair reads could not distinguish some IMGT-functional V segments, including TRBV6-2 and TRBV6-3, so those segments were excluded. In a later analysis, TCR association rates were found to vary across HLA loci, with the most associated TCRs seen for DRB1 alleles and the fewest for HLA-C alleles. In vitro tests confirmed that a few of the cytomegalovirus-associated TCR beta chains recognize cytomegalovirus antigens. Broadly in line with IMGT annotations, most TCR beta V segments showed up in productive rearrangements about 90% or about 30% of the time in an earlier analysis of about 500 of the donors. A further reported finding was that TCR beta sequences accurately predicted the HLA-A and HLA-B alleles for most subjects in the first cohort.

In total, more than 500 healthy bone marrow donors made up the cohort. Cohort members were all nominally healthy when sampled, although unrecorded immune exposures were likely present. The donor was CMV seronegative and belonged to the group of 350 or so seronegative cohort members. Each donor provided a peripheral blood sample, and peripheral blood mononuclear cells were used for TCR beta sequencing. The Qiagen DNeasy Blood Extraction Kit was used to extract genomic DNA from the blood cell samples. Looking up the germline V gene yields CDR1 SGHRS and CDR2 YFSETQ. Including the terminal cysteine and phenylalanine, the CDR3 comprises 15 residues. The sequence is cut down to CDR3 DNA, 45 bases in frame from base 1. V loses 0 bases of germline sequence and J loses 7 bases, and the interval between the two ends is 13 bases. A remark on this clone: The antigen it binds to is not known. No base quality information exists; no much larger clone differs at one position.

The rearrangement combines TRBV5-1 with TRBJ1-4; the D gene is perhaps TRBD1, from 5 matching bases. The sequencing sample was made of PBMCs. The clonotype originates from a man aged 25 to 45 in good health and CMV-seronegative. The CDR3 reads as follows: CASSLGTAGVEKLFF. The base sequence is TGCGCCAGCAGCTTGGGTACCGCGGGGGTTGAAAAACTGTTTTTT.